This T cell receptor beta chain emerged from a study of blood T cells in healthy people across ages. Combining a sample-barcoded 5' primer with a J-beta primer mix, a second PCR ran for 7 to 11 cycles. The template-switch adaptor was a 5' adaptor with 12 random nucleotides. It tagged each cDNA molecule. There were at least 3 million CDR3-containing paired-end reads obtained from each sample. TCRdb reanalysed the 5' RACE reads using MiXCR and keeps one entry per CDR3 protein. The data show 850,000 to 1,300,000 distinct CDR3 sequences, 35% to 50% seen once. Study-level results: Long-lived donors exceeded aged donors in naive CD4+ cells and diversity. Because donor CMV status was unknown, expanded clonotype changes were possibly confounded.

This CDR3 region has 13 residues. Per the germline V gene, CDR1 is DFQATT and CDR2 is SNEGSKA (reference sequence). On this clonotype itself: Its antigen remains unknown. The junction and the germline gene differ at one end; a read error may be behind it.

This chain links TRBV20-1 with TRBJ1-1; D is unresolved. This receptor was taken from a woman aged 55-70 years in good health. Sequenced material: blood. The CDR3 bases are TGTAGTGCTAGAGCAAGCAGCGACACTGCAGCTTTCTTT. Its translation: CSARASSDTAAFF.